This T cell receptor (beta chain) was captured by sequencing in a study of CD8 T cells in Susac syndrome. TCR beta sequencing was performed on blood CD8+ and CD4+ T cells. The authors negatively isolated CD8+ and CD4+ T cells and FACS-enriched TEMRA cells. Points on this clonotype: Its target is unknown.

The V gene's germline CDR1 is SGHTA and CDR2 FQGNSA. V was clipped by 1 base and J by 0 bases, with 4 bases between them. This CDR3 contains 14 residues. Regarding the study as a whole: The total CD8+ repertoires contained some 15 Susac-specific public clones, and the CD8+ TEMRA repertoires contained five or six.

With random hexamers, 0.5 to 1 ug RNA was reverse transcribed. Amplification of TCR beta CDR3 was carried out by immunoSEQ multiplex PCR, which covered 54 Vbeta and 13 Jbeta segments. Each CDR3 protein gets one entry after TCRdb re-called the immunoSEQ multiplex PCR reads with MiXCR. The sample contains about 190,000 distinct CDR3 sequences, about 95% of which appear only once. The TCR comes from a human donor with Susac syndrome. The chain is built from TRBV7-2 and TRBJ1-5, with D unresolved. Sequences were obtained from CD8+ T cells from PBMCs. CDR3 residues: CASSLVSSNQPQHF. CDR3 in DNA: TGTGCCAGCAGCTTAGTGTCTAGCAATCAGCCCCAGCATTTT.